The following is a TCR beta chain sequence with its context. Checkpoint therapy with ipilimumab 1 mg/kg began 14 to 28 days after transplant. Patients received nivolumab 3 mg/kg at weeks 1, 4, 7, 10, then fortnightly to week 26. Germline values: CDR1 SEHNR, CDR2 FQNEAQ (reference sequence). J gave up 3 bases and V 5 bases, and 7 bases lay outside the gene matches. This CDR3 is built from 16 residues. The data were obtained in a study of ipilimumab plus nivolumab after autologous stem cell transplantation. Study-wide context: Typical patient got 5 or 6 ipilimumab doses and about eight nivolumab doses (median).

Assay used: immunoSEQ multiplex PCR; TCRdb lists only in-frame clones, some missing. The top ten hold 1.5% to 2% of the sample, which has 2,000 to 3,000 clones, approximately 95% seen once. The source is a male donor with primary mediastinal lymphoma. The J gene is TRBJ2-5, the V gene TRBV7-9; 12 nucleotides line up with TRBD2. The starting material was PBMCs, obtained in a trial of ipilimumab plus nivolumab as post-transplant consolidation. The CDR3 bases are TGTGCCAGCAGCACATACCGACTAGCGGGAGAAGAGACCCAGTACTTC. Residues: CASSTYRLAGEETQYF.